Detailed here is one T cell receptor (beta chain). The antigen is unknown. These data belong to a study of blood T cells in healthy people across ages. Notes on the study in general: Unknown CMV status may confound age-related changes in expanded clones. Naive T cell percentage showed a strong correlation with the diversity of TCR beta.

The CDR3 contains 14 residues. V gave up 4 bases and J gave up 2 bases, with 11 bases separating them. Germline CDR1 is MNHEY and CDR2 is SVGEGT. Next came a second PCR, run for about 6 to 12 cycles, which used a sample-barcoded 5' primer along with a J-beta primer mix. Researchers report that each sample yielded at least 3 million CDR3-containing paired-end reads. TCRdb re-called the 5' RACE reads through MiXCR, storing one row per CDR3 protein. The repertoire holds around 710,000 distinct CDR3 sequences, with 43% as singletons. This TCR derives from a woman aged 55-69 years in good health. The chain links TRBV6-2 or TRBV6-3 to TRBJ1-1, with unresolved D. The sequencing input was blood. The CDR3 DNA reads TGTGCCAGCAGTTCCCATGGTGGAAACACTGAAGCTTTCTTT. Protein: CASSSHGGNTEAFF.